A selection of T cell receptor beta chains follows, all from one sample in a study of identical twins. TCRdb reprocessed the 5' RACE reads with MiXCR, giving one entry per CDR3 protein. This table holds about 730,000 distinct CDR3 sequences, roughly 20% found once. These data also featured in a second study, about T cells expressing NK-cell markers.

The sequenced sample was PBMCs. The receptors were sampled from a woman between 18 and 29 years old in good health. Each CDR3 is given with its conserved first and last residue.

j_call v_call cdr3_aa
TRBJ2-1 TRBV3-1 CASSQQGERQFF
TRBJ2-5 TRBV29-1 CSVQRPGGIGETQYF
TRBJ2-4 TRBV7-2 CASSLVRLAGYQYF
TRBJ1-1 TRBV7-9 CASSYGSQTEAFF
TRBJ2-1 TRBV5-1 CASSSGTRTVQFF
TRBJ2-1 TRBV6-5 CATGPATHEQFF
TRBJ2-5 TRBV5-1 CASSLGGTYQETQYF
TRBJ2-7 TRBV10-3 CAISASGPAYEQYF
TRBJ2-1 TRBV9 CASNKAGGVEQFF
TRBJ1-5 TRBV5-6 CASSQAGTGNQPQHF
TRBJ2-1 TRBV3-1 CASSHGRYEQFF
TRBJ2-2 TRBV5-1 CASSKSVGTLTGELFF
TRBJ2-7 TRBV6-5 CASSYSSGGGTYEQYF
TRBJ2-7 TRBV12-3/TRBV12-4 CASSSTGTGRPYEQYF
TRBJ2-5 TRBV20-1 CSARIKETQYF
TRBJ2-1 TRBV5-6 CASSSRLAGGQRNEQFF
TRBJ1-5 TRBV20-1 CSARAWDSNQPQHF
TRBJ2-7 TRBV12-3/TRBV12-4 CASSPLRTTGGEQYF
TRBJ2-3 TRBV20-1 CSAGGQTQYF
TRBJ1-5 TRBV4-3 CASSQGYGQPQHF
TRBJ1-6 TRBV2 CAQGTGNSPLHF
TRBJ2-1 TRBV7-9 CASSFMVAGGGNEQFF
TRBJ1-3 TRBV6-5 CASSYSTGSFKRNTIYF
TRBJ2-3 TRBV7-2 CASRYMRGTTDTQYF
TRBJ2-7 TRBV20-1 CTGQSSGEQYF
TRBJ1-2 TRBV3-1 CASSHDRQAGYGYTF
TRBJ2-3 TRBV20-1 CSARDPAGAPDTQYF
TRBJ2-5 TRBV9 CASSVVGLTSGTQETQYF
TRBJ2-1 TRBV29-1 CSVLREGSYNEQFF